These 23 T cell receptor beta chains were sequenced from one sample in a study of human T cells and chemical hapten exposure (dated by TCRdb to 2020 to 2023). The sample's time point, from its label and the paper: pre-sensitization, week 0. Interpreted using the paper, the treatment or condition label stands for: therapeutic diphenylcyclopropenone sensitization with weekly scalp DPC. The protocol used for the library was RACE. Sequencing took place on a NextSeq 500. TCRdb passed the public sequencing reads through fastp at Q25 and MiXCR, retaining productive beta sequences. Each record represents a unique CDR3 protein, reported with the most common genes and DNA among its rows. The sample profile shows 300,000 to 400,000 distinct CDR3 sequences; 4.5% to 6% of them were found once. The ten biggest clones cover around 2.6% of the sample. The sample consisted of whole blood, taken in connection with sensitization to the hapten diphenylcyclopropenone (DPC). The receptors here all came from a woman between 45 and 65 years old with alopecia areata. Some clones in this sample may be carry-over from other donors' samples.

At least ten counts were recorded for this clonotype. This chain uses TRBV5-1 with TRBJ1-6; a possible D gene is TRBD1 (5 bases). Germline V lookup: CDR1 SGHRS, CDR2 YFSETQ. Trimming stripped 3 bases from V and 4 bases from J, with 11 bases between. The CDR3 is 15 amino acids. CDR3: CASSYTQGYNSPLHF. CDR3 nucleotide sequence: TGCGCCAGCAGCTACACCCAGGGATATAATTCACCCCTCCACTTT.

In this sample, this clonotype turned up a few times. CDR3 residues: CASSPNRGNYGYTF. For the CDR3, the DNA is TGCGCCAGCAGCCCAAACAGGGGTAACTATGGCTACACCTTC. V gene TRBV4-1 combines with J gene TRBJ1-2; 7 nucleotides align to TRBD1. The CDR3 is 14 residues long. Germline V gene sequence: CDR1 MGHRA, CDR2 YSYEKL. Trimming at V came to 4 bases and at J to 1 base, leaving 3 bases not matched to a gene.

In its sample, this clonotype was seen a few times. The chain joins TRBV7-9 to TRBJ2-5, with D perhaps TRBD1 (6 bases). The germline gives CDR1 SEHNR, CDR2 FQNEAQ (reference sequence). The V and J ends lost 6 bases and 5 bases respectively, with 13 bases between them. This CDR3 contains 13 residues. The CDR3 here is CASRLQGHETQYF. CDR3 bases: TGTGCCAGCAGGTTACAGGGCCACGAGACCCAGTACTTC.

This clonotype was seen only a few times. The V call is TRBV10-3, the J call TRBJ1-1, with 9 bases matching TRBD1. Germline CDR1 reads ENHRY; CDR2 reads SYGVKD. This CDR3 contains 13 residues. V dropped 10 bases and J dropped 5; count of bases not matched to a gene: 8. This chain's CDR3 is CATTTGGGTEAFF. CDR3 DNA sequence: TGTGCCACAACGACAGGGGGGGGGACTGAAGCTTTCTTT.

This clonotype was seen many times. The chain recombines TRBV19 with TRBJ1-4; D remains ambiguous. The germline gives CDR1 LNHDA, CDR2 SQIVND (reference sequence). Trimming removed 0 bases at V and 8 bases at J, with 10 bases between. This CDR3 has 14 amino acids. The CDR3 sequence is CASSIDLSAEKLFF. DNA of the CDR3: TGTGCCAGTAGTATAGATCTCTCCGCCGAAAAACTGTTTTTT.

DNA for the CDR3: TGCGCCAGCAGTCCCCTCGGGACAGCTCCTCCATTGATATTTGTGGCCAACGTCCTGACTTTC. The encoded protein is CASSPLGTAPPLIFVANVLTF. J is TRBJ2-6 and V is TRBV4-1; 7 bases align to TRBD1. The CDR3 length is 21 residues. CDR1 is MGHRA and CDR2 is YSYEKL in the germline V gene. The V gene end was trimmed by 6 bases and the J gene end by 6 bases; junction bases not matched to a gene: 26.

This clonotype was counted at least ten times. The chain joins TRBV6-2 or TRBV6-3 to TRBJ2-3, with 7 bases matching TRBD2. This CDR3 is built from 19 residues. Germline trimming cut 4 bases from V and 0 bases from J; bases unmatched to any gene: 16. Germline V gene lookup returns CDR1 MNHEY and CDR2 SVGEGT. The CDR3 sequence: CASSFNPSAGRSSTDTQYF. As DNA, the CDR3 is TGTGCCAGCAGTTTCAACCCTTCGGCCGGGAGGTCTAGCACAGATACGCAGTATTTT.

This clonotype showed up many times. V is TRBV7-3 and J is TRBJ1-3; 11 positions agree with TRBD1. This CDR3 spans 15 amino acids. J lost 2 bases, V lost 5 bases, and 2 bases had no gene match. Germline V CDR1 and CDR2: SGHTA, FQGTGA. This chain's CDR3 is CASSLGQGAGNTIYF. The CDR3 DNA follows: TGTGCCAGCAGCCTGGGACAGGGGGCTGGAAACACCATATATTTT.

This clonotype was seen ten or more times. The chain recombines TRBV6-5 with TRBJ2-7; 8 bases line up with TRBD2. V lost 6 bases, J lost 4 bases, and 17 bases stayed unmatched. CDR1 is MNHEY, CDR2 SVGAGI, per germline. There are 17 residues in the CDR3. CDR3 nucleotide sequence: TGTGCCAGCAGGCCATCTCGAGCGGGGGCGTATCTGTACGAGCAGTACTTC. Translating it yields CASRPSRAGAYLYEQYF.

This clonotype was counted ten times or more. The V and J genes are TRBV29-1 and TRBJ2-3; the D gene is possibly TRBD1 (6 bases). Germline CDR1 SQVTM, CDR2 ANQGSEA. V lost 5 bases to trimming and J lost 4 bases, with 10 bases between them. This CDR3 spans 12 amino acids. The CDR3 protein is CSVKTGSDTQYF. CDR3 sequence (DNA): TGCAGCGTTAAGACAGGCTCAGATACGCAGTATTTT.

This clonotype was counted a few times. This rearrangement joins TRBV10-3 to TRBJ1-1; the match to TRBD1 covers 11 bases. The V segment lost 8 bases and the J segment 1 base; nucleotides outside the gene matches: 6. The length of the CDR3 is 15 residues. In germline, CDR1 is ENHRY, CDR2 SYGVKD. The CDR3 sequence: CAIAGTGGANTEAFF. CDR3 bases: TGTGCCATCGCCGGGACAGGGGGAGCGAACACTGAAGCTTTCTTT.

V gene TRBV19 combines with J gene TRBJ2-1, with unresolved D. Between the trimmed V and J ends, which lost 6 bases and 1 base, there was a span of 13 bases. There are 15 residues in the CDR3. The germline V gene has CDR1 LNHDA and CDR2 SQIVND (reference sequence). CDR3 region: CASSLYEESYNEQFF. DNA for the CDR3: TGTGCCAGTAGCCTATACGAGGAGTCCTACAATGAGCAGTTCTTC.

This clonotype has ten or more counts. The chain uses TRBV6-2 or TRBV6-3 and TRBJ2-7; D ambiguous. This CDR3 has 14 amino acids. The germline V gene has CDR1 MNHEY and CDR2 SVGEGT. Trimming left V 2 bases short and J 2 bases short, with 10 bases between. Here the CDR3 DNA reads TGTGCCAGCAGTTACCATCCAGTCGCCTACGAGCAGTACTTC. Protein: CASSYHPVAYEQYF.

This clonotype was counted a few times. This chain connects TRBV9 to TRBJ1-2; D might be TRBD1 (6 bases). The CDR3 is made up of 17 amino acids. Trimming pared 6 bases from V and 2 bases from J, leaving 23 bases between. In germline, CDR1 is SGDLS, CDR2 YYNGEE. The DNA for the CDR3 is TGTGCCAGCACCCTCCGGGCAGGGCAGAGGGGGAACTATGGCTACACCTTC. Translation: CASTLRAGQRGNYGYTF.

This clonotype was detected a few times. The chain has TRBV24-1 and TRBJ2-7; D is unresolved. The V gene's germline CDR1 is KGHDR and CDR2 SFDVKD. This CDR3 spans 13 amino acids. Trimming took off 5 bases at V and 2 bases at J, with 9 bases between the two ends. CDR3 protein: CATSAASPYEQYF. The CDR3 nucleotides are TGTGCCACCAGTGCCGCCAGCCCCTACGAGCAGTACTTC.

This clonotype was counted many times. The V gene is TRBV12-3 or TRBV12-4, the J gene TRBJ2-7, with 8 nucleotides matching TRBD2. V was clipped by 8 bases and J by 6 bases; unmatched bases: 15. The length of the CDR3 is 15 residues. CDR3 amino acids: CASLRETGGYSEQYF. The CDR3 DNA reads TGTGCCAGCCTCCGGGAGACGGGGGGGTACTCCGAGCAGTACTTC.

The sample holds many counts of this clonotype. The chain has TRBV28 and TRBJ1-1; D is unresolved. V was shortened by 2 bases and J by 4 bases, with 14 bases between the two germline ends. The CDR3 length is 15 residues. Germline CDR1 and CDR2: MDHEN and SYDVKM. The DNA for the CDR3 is TGTGCCAGCAGTTTAAGGTCTCAGGTGAGCACTGAAGCTTTCTTT. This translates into CASSLRSQVSTEAFF.

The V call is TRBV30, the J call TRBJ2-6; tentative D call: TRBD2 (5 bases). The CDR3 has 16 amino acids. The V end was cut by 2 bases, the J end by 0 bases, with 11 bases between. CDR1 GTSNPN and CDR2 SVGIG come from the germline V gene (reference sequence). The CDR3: CAWSIGGRSGANVLTF. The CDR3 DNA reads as TGTGCCTGGAGTATCGGCGGGCGCTCTGGGGCCAACGTCCTGACTTTC.

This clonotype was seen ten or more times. The CDR3 DNA sequence: TGTGCCAGCAGCGGGACCGGCGGGACAGGGCGTCTCATGCAGTACTTC. Translation gives CASSGTGGTGRLMQYF. This rearrangement joins TRBV7-9 to TRBJ2-7; TRBD1 matches at 9 bases. The V and J ends lost 5 bases and 9 bases, in that order; junction bases with no gene match: 17. Germline V gene data show CDR1 as SEHNR and CDR2 as FQNEAQ (reference sequence). The CDR3 is made up of 16 amino acids.

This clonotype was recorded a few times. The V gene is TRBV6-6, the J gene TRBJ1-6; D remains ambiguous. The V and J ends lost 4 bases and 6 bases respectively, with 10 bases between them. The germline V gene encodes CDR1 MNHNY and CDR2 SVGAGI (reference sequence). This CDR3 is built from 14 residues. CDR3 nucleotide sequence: TGTGCCAGCAGTTTCGGACCGGGTAATTCACCCCTCCACTTT. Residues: CASSFGPGNSPLHF.

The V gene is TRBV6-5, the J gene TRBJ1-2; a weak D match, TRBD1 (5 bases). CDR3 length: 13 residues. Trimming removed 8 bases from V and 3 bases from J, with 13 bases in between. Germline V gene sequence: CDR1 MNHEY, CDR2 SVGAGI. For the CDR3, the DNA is TGTGCCAGCGCTGACAGAGCGCACTATGGCTACACCTTC. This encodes CASADRAHYGYTF.

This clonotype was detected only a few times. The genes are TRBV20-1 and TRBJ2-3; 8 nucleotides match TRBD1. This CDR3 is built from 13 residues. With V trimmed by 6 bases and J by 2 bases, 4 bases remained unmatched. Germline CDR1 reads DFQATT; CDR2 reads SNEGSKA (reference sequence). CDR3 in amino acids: CSALGQDTDTQYF. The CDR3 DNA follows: TGCAGTGCCCTGGGACAGGACACAGATACGCAGTATTTT.

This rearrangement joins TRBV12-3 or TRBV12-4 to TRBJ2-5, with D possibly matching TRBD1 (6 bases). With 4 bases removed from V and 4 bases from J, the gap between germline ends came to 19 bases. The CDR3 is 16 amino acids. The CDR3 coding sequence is TGTGCCAGCAGTTCGAAGAACAGGGTTAGAAGAGAGACCCAGTACTTC. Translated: CASSSKNRVRRETQYF.